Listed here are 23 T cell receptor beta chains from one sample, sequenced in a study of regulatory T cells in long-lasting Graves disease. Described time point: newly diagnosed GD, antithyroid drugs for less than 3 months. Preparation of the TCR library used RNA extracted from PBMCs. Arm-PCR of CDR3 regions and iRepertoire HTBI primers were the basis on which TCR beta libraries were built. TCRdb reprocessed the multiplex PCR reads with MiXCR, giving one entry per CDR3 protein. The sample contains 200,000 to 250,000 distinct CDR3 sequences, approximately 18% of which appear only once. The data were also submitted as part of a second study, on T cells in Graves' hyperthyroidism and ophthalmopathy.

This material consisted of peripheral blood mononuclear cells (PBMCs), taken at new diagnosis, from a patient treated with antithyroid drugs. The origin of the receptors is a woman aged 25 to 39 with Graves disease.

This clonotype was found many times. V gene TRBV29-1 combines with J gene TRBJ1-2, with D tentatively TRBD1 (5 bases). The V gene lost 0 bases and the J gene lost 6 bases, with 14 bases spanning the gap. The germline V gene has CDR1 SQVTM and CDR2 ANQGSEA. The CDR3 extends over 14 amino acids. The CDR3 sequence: CSVEDIAGRDGYTF. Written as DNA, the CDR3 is TGCAGCGTTGAAGATATCGCAGGGAGGGATGGCTACACCTTC.

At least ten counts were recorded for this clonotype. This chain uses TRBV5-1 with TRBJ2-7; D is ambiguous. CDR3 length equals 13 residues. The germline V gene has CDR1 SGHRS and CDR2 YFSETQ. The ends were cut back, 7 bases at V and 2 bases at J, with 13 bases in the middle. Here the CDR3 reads CASSEAVTYEQYF. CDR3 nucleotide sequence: TGCGCCAGCTCAGAGGCAGTTACCTACGAGCAGTACTTC. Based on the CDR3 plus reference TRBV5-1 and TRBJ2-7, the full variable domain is KAGVTQTPRYLIKTRGQQVTLSCSPISGHRSVSWYQQTPGQGLQFLFEYFSETQRNKGNFPGRFSGRQFSNSRSEMNVSTLELGDSALYLCASSEAVTYEQYFGPGTRLTVT.

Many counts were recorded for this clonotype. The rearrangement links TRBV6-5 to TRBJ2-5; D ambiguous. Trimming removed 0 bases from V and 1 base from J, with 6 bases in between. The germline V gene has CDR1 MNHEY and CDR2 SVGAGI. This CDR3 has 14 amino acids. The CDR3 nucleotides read TGTGCCAGCAGTTACTCTGAATTCCAAGAGACCCAGTACTTC. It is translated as CASSYSEFQETQYF.

This CDR3 reads CASSMGQGSGIWDYEQYF. The DNA for the CDR3 is TGTGCCAGTAGTATGGGACAGGGTTCGGGGATATGGGACTACGAGCAGTACTTC. The chain recombines TRBV19 with TRBJ2-7; TRBD1 aligns across 9 bases. The CDR3 extends over 18 amino acids. CDR1 LNHDA and CDR2 SQIVND come from the germline V gene (reference sequence). With V trimmed by 3 bases and J by 3 bases, 15 bases remained unmatched.

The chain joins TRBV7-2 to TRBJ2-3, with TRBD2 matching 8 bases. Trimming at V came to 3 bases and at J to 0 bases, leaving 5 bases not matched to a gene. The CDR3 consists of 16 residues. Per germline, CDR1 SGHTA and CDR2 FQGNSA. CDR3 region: CASSFGSGASTDTQYF. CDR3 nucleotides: TGTGCCAGCAGCTTCGGTAGCGGGGCTAGCACAGATACGCAGTATTTT. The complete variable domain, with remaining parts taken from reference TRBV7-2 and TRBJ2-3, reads GAGVSQSPSNKVTEKGKDVELRCDPISGHTALYWYRQSLGQGLEFLIYFQGNSAPDKSGLPSDRFSAERTGGSVSTLTIQRTQQEDSAVYLCASSFGSGASTDTQYFGPGTRLTVL.

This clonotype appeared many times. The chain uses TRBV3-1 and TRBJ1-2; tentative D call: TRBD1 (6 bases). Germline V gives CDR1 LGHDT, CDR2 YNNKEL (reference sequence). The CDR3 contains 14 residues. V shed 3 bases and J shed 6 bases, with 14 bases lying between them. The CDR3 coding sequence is TGTGCCAGCAGCCAGGACAGCAGGTCGGATGGCTACACCTTC. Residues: CASSQDSRSDGYTF.

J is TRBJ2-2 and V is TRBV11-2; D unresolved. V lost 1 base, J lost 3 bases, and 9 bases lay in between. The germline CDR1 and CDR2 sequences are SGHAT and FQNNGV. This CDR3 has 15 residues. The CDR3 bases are TGTGCCAGCAGCTTAGCAGGCAGTCACACCGGGGAGCTGTTTTTT. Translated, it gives CASSLAGSHTGELFF.

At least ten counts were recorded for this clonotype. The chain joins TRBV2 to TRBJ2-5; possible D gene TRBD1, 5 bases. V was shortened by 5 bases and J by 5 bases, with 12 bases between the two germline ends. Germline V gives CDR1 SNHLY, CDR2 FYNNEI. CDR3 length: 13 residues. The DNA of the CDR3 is TGTGCCAGCAGTTCCCCACAGGCCGAGACCCAGTACTTC. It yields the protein CASSSPQAETQYF.

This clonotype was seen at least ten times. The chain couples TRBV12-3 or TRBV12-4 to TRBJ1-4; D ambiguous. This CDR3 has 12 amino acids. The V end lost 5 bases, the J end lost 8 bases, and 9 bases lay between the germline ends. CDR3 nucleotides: TGTGCCAGCAGTCGGAAAGAGGAAAAACTGTTTTTT. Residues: CASSRKEEKLFF.

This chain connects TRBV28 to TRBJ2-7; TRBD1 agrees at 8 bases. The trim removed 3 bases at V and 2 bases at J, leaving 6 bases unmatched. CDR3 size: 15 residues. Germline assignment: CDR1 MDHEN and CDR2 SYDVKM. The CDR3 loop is CASSFPGTGPYEQYF. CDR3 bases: TGTGCCAGCAGTTTCCCCGGGACAGGACCCTACGAGCAGTACTTC.

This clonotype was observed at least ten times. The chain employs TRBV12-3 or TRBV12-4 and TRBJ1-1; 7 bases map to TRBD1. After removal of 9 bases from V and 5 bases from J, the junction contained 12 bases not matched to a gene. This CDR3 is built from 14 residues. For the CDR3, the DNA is TGTGCCAGTACAGGGGACGGGTTGTGGACTGAAGCTTTCTTT. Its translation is CASTGDGLWTEAFF.

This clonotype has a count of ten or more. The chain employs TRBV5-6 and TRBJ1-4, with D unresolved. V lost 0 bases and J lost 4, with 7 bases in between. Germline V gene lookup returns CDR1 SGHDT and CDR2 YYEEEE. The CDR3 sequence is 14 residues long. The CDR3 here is CASSLGILNEKLFF. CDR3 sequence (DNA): TGTGCCAGCAGCTTGGGCATCCTTAATGAAAAACTGTTTTTT.

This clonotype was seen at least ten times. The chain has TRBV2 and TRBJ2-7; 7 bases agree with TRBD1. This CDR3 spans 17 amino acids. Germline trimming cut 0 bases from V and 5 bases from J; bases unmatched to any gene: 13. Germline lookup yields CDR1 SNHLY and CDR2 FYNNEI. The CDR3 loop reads CASSEALLRGPNHEQYF. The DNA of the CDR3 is TGTGCCAGCAGTGAAGCGCTTTTGAGGGGGCCTAACCACGAGCAGTACTTC.

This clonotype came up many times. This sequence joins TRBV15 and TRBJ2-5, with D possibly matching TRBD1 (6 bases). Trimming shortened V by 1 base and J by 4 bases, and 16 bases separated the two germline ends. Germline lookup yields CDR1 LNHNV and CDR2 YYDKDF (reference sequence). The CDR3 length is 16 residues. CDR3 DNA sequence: TGTGCCACCAGCAGAGGGGGGCAGGGGATGTCAGAGACCCAGTACTTC. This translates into CATSRGGQGMSETQYF. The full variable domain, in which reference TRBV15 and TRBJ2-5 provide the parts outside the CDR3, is DAMVIQNPRYQVTQFGKPVTLSCSQTLNHNVMYWYQQKSSQAPKLLFHYYDKDFNNEADTPDNFQSRRPNTSFCFLDIRSPGLGDTAMYLCATSRGGQGMSETQYFGPGTRLLVL.

The CDR3 DNA reads as TGTGCCAGCAGCACCCACTTAGGGGGCGCAGGGGAGCAGTACTTC. This encodes CASSTHLGGAGEQYF. The V gene is TRBV9, the J gene TRBJ2-7, with 7 bases matching TRBD1. Germline CDR1 SGDLS, CDR2 YYNGEE. Trimming cost V 4 bases and J 7 bases; bases outside gene matches: 14. This CDR3 has 15 amino acids.

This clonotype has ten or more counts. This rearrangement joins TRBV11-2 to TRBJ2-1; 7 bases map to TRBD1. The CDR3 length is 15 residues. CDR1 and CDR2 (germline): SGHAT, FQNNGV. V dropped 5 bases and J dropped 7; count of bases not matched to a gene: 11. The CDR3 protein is CASSQLTGHLNEQFF. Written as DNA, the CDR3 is TGTGCCAGCAGCCAGTTGACAGGGCATTTGAATGAGCAGTTCTTC.

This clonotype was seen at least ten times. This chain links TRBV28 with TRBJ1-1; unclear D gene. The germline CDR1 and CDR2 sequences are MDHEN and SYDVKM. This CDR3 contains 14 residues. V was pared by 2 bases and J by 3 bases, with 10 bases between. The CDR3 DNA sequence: TGTGCCAGCAGTTTAGACCAGGCGGACACTGAAGCTTTCTTT. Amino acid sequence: CASSLDQADTEAFF.

The CDR3 coding sequence is TGCAGTGCCTACACAGGGAGGAATGAGCAGTTCTTC. It is translated as CSAYTGRNEQFF. V usage is TRBV20-1 and J usage is TRBJ2-1; D may match TRBD1 or TRBD2 (6 bases each). This CDR3 spans 12 amino acids. The V and J ends lost 6 bases and 7 bases respectively, with 13 bases between them. CDR1 and CDR2 from the germline V gene are DFQATT and SNEGSKA (reference sequence).

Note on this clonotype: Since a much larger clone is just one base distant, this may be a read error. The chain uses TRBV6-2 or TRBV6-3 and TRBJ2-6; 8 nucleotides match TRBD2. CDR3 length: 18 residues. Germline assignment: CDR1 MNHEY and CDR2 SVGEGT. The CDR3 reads CASSVYGLALSGANALTF. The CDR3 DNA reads TGTGCCAGCAGTGTCTACGGACTAGCCCTCTCTGGGGCCAACGCCCTGACTTTC.

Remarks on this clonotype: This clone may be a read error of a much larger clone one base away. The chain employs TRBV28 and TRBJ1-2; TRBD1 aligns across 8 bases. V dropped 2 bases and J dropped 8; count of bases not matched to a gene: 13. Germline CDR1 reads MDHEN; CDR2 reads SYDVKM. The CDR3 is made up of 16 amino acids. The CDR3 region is CASSLTQGAKVGGYTF. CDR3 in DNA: TGTGCCAGCAGTTTAACCCAGGGGGCGAAGGTGGGAGGCTACACCTTC.

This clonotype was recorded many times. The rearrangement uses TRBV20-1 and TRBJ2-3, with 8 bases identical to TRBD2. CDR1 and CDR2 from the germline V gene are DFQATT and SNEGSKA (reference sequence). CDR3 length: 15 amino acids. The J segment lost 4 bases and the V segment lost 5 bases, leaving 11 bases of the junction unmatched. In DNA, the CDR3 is TGCAGTGCTCCTGGACTAGCAGGAGTGGCAGATACGCAGTATTTT. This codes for CSAPGLAGVADTQYF.

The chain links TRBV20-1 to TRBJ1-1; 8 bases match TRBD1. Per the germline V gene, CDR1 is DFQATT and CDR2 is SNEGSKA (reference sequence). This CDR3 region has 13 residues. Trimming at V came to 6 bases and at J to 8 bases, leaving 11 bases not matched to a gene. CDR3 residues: CSAHRTGKYEAFF. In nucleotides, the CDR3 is TGCAGTGCCCACCGGACAGGGAAGTACGAAGCTTTCTTT.

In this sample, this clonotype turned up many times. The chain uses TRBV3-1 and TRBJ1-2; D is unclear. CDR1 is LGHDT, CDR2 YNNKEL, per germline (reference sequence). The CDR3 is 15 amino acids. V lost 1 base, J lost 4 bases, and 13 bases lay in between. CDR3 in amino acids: CASSQAGRAGYGYTF. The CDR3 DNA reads TGTGCCAGCAGCCAAGCCGGTCGGGCAGGCTATGGCTACACCTTC.